The clone carrying this T cell receptor (beta chain) was found a few times. This specimen comes from a study of memory CD4+ T cells and cytomegalovirus serostatus. CDR3 length: 16 residues. Looked up from germline, CDR1 is KGHSH and CDR2 is LQKENI. Germline trimming cut 2 bases from V and 0 bases from J; bases unmatched to any gene: 3. Single viable CD3+CD4+CD8-CD45RO+ cells were sorted as the memory CD4+ T cells. TCRdb keeps only in-frame clones here, not all; method: immunoSEQ multiplex PCR. Of just over 45,000 clones listed, 60% to 80% are singletons. The rearrangement links TRBV18 to TRBJ1-4; TRBD1 aligns across 7 bases. The sequencing input was memory CD4+ T cells from blood. The TCR comes from an adult in good health and CMV-seronegative. DNA of the CDR3: TGTGCCAGCTCACCATCCAGGGGGGCAACTAATGAAAAACTGTTTTTT. Translation gives CASSPSRGATNEKLFF.